In this sample, the clone carrying this T cell receptor beta chain is medium-sized. No antigen is known for it. TCRdb analysed the reads with MiXCR anew, one entry per CDR3 protein. The data contain approximately 21,000 distinct CDR3 sequences, around half of them seen just once; the ten biggest clones take up 4.8%. This sample is part of a study of type 1 regulatory T cells. Study-wide context: T-allo10 is a Tr1-enriched, alloantigen-specific CD4 T cell product made in vitro.

The source is a human donor in good health. Sequenced material: cultured T cells, either the whole culture or a sorted T cell fraction (not recorded which).

CDR3 sequence reads: CASNTPGTTGTQYF. As DNA, the CDR3 is TGTGCCAGCAACACCCCCGGGACTACCGGAACCCAGTACTTC. The rearrangement joins TRBV6-6 to TRBJ2-5, with 7 positions matching TRBD2. This CDR3 contains 14 residues. Germline loops: CDR1 MNHNY, CDR2 SVGAGI (reference sequence). V lost 7 bases to trimming and J lost 8 bases; unmatched junction nucleotides: 13.